These T cell receptor beta chains were read from a single sample in a study of T cell changes during pregnancy in multiple sclerosis. Assay: immunoSEQ multiplex PCR; the TCRdb copy retains only in-frame clones and omits some. The table has roughly 40,000 clones, 91% seen once. This sample comprised CD4+ T cells from peripheral blood mononuclear cells, obtained in the second trimester of pregnancy. The receptors shown here come from a female donor in good health, enrolled as a control in a pregnancy study. CDR3s leave out the opening cysteine and the closing phenylalanine or tryptophan. Fields, in order: V gene, CDR3 protein.

TRBV19,ASSASGTGGVYEQY
TRBV5-1,ASSPDNEQF
TRBV29-1,SVARGSNQPQH
TRBV18,ASSQAGDSGNTIY
TRBV6-6,ASSLQGNYGYT
TRBV7-8,ASSKRGGHEQF
TRBV6-5,ASSSQTSGGHNEQF
TRBV5-3,ARSLGRGFGELAKNIQY
TRBV27,ASTLRQGTEAF
TRBV14,ASSLTFGGGIIHEQF
TRBV30,AWSGGNYGYT
TRBV21-1,ASSKVIPDTQY
TRBV7-9,ASSLARGGDTQY
TRBV30,AWTLRGTHNEKLF
TRBV9,ASSVGGASGNTIY
TRBV7-2,ASSLASRGNEQF
TRBV4-3,ASSQDTLAGVFEQF
TRBV2,ASARGTTGNTIY
TRBV20-1,SLVREAEQY
TRBV5-1,ASSLVSREWRFEQF
TRBV7-8,ASSLLSGFSYNSPLH
TRBV30,AWSVRRSGRGNTGELF
TRBV21-1,ASFKGQGIWTRWTQY
TRBV28,ASSLWGTGNTEAF
TRBV7-3,ASSSSYTGELF
TRBV4-1,ASSQAGVLDGYT
TRBV9,ASSVEGVETQY
TRBV5-1,ASSFPGSGQETQY
TRBV5-1,ASSLVSPTNEKLF
TRBV6-1,ASSEGGREGSRRVSQY
TRBV11-2,ASSLTPQGARYGYT
TRBV9,ASSAGELAGSLAKNIQY
TRBV2,ASKTIRGDTGELF
TRBV5-1,ASSLSGGLNEQF
TRBV5-4,ASSTRQGRGGNTIY
TRBV10-3,AIQIARDGLYEQY
TRBV6-5,ASSYGGERGTEAF
TRBV30,AWRTGPYEQY
TRBV5-1,ASSWVVGSSYNEQF
TRBV18,ASSLGTAETQY
TRBV11-2,ASSLGGRGFRGEETQY
TRBV30,AWSALAGSTDTQY
TRBV6-6,AIPEGNAGANVLT
TRBV7-8,ASRDRDRGLNTEAF
TRBV10-3,AISSSGRGTDTQY
TRBV5-8,ASSQRQGRTGELF
TRBV9,ASSVLGQGSTEAF
TRBV5-4,ASSLAGTDTQY
TRBV6-6,ASSYAGFNYEQY